Sequencing of this T cell receptor beta chain was carried out in a study of spatial heterogeneity in lung cancer. Via MiXCR, TCRdb re-called the 5' RACE reads, giving one row per CDR3 protein. The table records roughly 4,300 distinct CDR3 sequences, roughly a tenth of them present only once. Indicated time point: sample taken at primary tumor resection. Tumor, nontumor lung or frozen PBMC supplied whole RNA that was sequenced unsorted. This clonotype was found many times. The sequencing here drew on PBMCs, taken at surgery. The origin of this receptor is a male donor with early-stage non-small cell lung cancer.

CDR3 loop: CASSPQGTALSYNEQFF. The CDR3 region has the DNA TGCGCCAGCAGCCCCCAAGGGACAGCCTTATCCTACAATGAGCAGTTCTTC. The chain recombines TRBV4-1 with TRBJ2-1, with TRBD1 matching over 7 bases. The CDR3 contains 17 residues. Germline lookup yields CDR1 MGHRA and CDR2 YSYEKL. The J segment lost 1 base and the V segment lost 4 bases, leaving 10 bases of the junction unmatched.